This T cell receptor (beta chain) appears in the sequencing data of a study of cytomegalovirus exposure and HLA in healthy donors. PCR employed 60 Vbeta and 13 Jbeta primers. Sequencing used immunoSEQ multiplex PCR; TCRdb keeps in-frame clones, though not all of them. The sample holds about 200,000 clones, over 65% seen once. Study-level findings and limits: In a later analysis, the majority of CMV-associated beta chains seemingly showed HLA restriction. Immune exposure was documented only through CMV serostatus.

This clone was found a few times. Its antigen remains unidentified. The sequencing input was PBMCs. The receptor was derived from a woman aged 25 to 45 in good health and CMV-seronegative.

CDR3 sequence reads: CASSNLRAHNQPQHF. CDR3 DNA: TGTGCCAGCAGTAACCTCAGGGCACACAATCAGCCCCAGCATTTT. The chain is built from TRBV6-1 and TRBJ1-5; maybe TRBD1 (5 bases). The CDR3 sequence is 15 residues long. Trimming took 5 bases from V and 3 from J, leaving 14 bases between them. The germline V gene encodes CDR1 MNHNS and CDR2 SASEGT.